This record looks at one TCR beta chain sequence and its context. What this receptor recognizes is not known. Per-base quality was not reported, and no clone a single base away is much larger than it. This sample was taken from a study of blood T cells in healthy people across ages (dated by TCRdb to 2015 to 2017). Regarding the research as a whole: In model experiments, template switching captured about one uniquely barcoded TCR beta cDNA molecule for every two T cells. To track age-related changes in TCR beta repertoire diversity, the study relied on deep sequencing normalized with unique cDNA molecular identifiers. Four age groups were formed from the donors: young (average 16 years), middle-aged (around 40), aged (around 62) and long-lived (more than 75). The study analyzed two additional independent replicas of 1 million unique cDNA reads from the same blood draw for two donors, one aged 18 to 29 and one aged 80 or older.

Trimming takes 10 bases from V and 2 bases from J, and the germline ends sit 18 bases apart. The CDR3 measures 14 amino acids from cysteine to phenylalanine. Solely the CDR3 DNA is kept, with 42 bases framed from the first base. For CDR1 and CDR2, the germline V gene lists MNHEY and SVGEGT. The donors were around 39 Caucasian individuals from Russia, aged roughly 6 to 100 years, who were systemically healthy. Each donor gave around 9.5 milliliters of peripheral blood, collected into EDTA-treated Vacutainer tubes. Ficoll-Paque density-gradient centrifugation was used to isolate PBMCs, with at least 7 million per sample. Total RNA was extracted from PBMCs with Trizol reagent, with at least 5.5 micrograms obtained per sample. For every donor, flow cytometry on a PBMC aliquot measured the percentage of naive CD45RAhigh/CD27high T cells. The research as a whole found: The percentage of naive T cells measured by flow cytometry correlated strongly with observed TCR beta diversity. Because donor CMV infection status was unknown, age-related changes in expanded clonotypes were potentially confounded. Compared with the aged group, the long-lived group had more naive CD4+ T cells, fewer expanded clones and increased TCR diversity, a pattern suggesting age selection. Conclusive comparison of naive and antigen-experienced compartments was prevented by the profiling of bulk unsorted PBMCs. Observed TCR beta diversity per million T cells fell roughly linearly with age, and a significant reduction was already apparent by age about 43. Estimates of total diversity based on one million sequenced T cells were regarded as lower bounds and as underestimates.

The method behind the library was 5' RACE. TCRdb shows the sequencer as Illumina HiSeq 2500. A second PCR of roughly 6 to 12 cycles was performed with a sample-barcoded 5' primer and a J-beta primer mix. A unique molecular identifier was introduced onto each TCR beta cDNA molecule by a template-switch 5' adaptor carrying 12 random nucleotides. Each sample yielded at least 2.5 million CDR3-containing paired-end reads. All of the RNA was converted into first-strand cDNA using the Mint cDNA synthesis kit, with a TRBC-specific oligonucleotide serving as the primer. All cDNA was treated with uracil-DNA glycosylase and then went through a first 18-cycle PCR with the universal primers M1SS and BC2_uni_R. Per the source publication's procedure: Normalization of each sample was performed by random selection of 1 million high-quality reads, each carrying a distinct molecular identifier. Reads sharing molecular identifiers were discarded rather than binned into consensus sequences. MiTCR, with a Q25 quality threshold and the strictest error-elimination algorithm, was used for CDR3 identification, clonotype clustering and error correction. A nonparametric unseen species model using Euler transformation provided a lower-bound estimate of total TCR beta diversity. Clones were called with MiXCR by TCRdb after fastp trimmed the public reads at Q25, and only in-frame beta chains were retained. Each CDR3 protein gets just one entry, which takes the most common genes and DNA from the rows behind it. The V and J calls, along with clone size, are taken from TCRdb and not from the paper's own processing. The sample records about 800,000 distinct CDR3 sequences, more than 20% of which are singletons. The top ten constitute roughly 3.8% of the sample.

This same sample was also part of a study on T cells of mothers and their children. Per that second paper: Nine systemically healthy Caucasian individuals, comprising three mothers and their six children, were included as donors. cDNA synthesis consumed the entire amount of extracted RNA, loaded at 1.5 ug RNA in each 15 ul reaction. Sample barcodes and 2-4 random nucleotides were added via the M1S primer in the second PCR. More than 8 million TCR beta CDR3 reads were obtained from each mother, and 2.5 million to 3.5 million reads were obtained from each child. TCR recombination output is similarly shaped by thymic selection in related and unrelated pairs, with a minor effect exerted by inherited differences. Related mother-child pairs always showed normalized repertoire overlap that was slightly higher than in unrelated mother-child pairs, though the difference was never significant. No persistent microchimeric T cell clones were detected, at a sensitivity of around 97 clones per million clonotypes. To look for features that set related mother-child pairs apart from unrelated individuals, the researchers ran deep NGS to compare the TCR beta repertoires of mothers and children. The mean age was about 40 +/- 4 years for the mothers and roughly 10 +/- 4 years for the children. After adapter ligation with NEBNext reagents, the libraries were sequenced on Illumina HiSeq 2000 with 100+100 nt paired-end reads. To prevent cross-contamination, the mother and child libraries were prepared one month apart and sequenced in separate runs. Each donor had between roughly 500,000 and 2,100,000 distinct TCR beta clonotypes identified. Naive TCR beta clonotypes were estimated from low-frequency clonotypes matched to each donor's FACS-determined naive share, without sorting.

This sequence originates from a boy aged 10-17 years in good health. The receptor chain draws on TRBV6-2 or TRBV6-3 and TRBJ2-7; TRBD1 is a weak D gene call, 5 bases matching. The sample comprised blood. CDR3 region: CAISAPGIPYEQYF. The DNA sequence follows: TGTGCCATCAGCGCCCCAGGGATTCCCTACGAGCAGTACTTC.